Following are 30 T cell receptor beta chains from one sample sequenced in a study of yellow fever vaccine responses in identical twins. TCRdb used MiXCR to reprocess the RT-PCR reads, holding one entry per CDR3 protein. The table has about 16,000 distinct CDR3 sequences, roughly four fifths seen once. The material sequenced was T cells from blood (PBMCs), unsorted or a sorted subset (not recorded which), taken before or after yellow fever vaccination (not recorded which). Receptors originate from a woman aged 18-35 years who received the yellow fever vaccine.

V is TRBV6-1 and J is TRBJ1-4; 9 nucleotides match TRBD1. The germline V gene has CDR1 MNHNS and CDR2 SASEGT. The CDR3 covers 17 residues. J gave up 5 bases and V 6 bases, and 13 bases lay outside the gene matches. This chain's CDR3 is CASRKGWTGERNEKLFF. CDR3 nucleotides: TGTGCCAGCAGGAAAGGCTGGACAGGGGAGCGGAATGAAAAACTGTTTTTT.

The table lists this clonotype with a few counts. The chain recombines TRBV29-1 with TRBJ1-1; 7 bases map to TRBD1. This CDR3 has 15 amino acids. The V gene's germline CDR1 is SQVTM and CDR2 ANQGSEA. The J segment lost 0 bases and the V segment lost 7 bases, leaving 11 bases of the junction unmatched. The CDR3 coding sequence is TGCAGCGCCATAACAGGGGCGTGGATGAACACTGAAGCTTTCTTT. Amino acid sequence: CSAITGAWMNTEAFF.

The V call is TRBV2, the J call TRBJ2-5; 7 bases fit TRBD1. The CDR3 is 13 residues long. Trimming cost V 4 bases and J 4 bases; bases outside gene matches: 3. From germline, CDR1 is SNHLY and CDR2 FYNNEI. The CDR3 nucleotides are TGTGCCAGCAGTGCTGACAGGGCAGAGACCCAGTACTTC. Translating it yields CASSADRAETQYF. The whole variable domain, remainder taken from reference TRBV2 and TRBJ2-5, is EPEVTQTPSHQVTQMGQEVILRCVPISNHLYFYWYRQILGQKVEFLVSFYNNEISEKSEIFDDQFSVERPDGSNFTLKIRSTKLEDSAMYFCASSADRAETQYFGPGTRLLVL.

J is TRBJ2-1 and V is TRBV2, with D tentatively TRBD2 (5 bases). The V end lost 8 bases, the J end lost 1 base, and 9 bases lay between the germline ends. The germline V gene encodes CDR1 SNHLY and CDR2 FYNNEI. This CDR3 has 13 amino acids. The CDR3 here is CASFGGSYNEQFF. In DNA form, the CDR3 reads TGTGCCAGCTTTGGAGGTTCCTACAATGAGCAGTTCTTC.

This chain uses TRBV20-1 with TRBJ2-2; TRBD2 agrees at 9 bases. V lost 2 bases to trimming and J lost 8 bases; unmatched junction nucleotides: 12. This CDR3 has 16 residues. Germline CDR1 DFQATT, CDR2 SNEGSKA (reference sequence). DNA of the CDR3: TGCAGTGCTAGATTCCTAGCGGGACCCAAACCAGGGGAGCTGTTTTTT. It translates to CSARFLAGPKPGELFF.

The chain is built from TRBV7-3 and TRBJ2-7, with 9 nucleotides matching TRBD2. The V segment lost 2 bases and the J segment 0 bases; nucleotides outside the gene matches: 2. The CDR3 sequence is 15 residues long. Germline assignment: CDR1 SGHTA and CDR2 FQGTGA. CDR3 DNA: TGTGCCAGCAGCTTATTGCGGGGGGGCTCCTACGAGCAGTACTTC. Protein sequence: CASSLLRGGSYEQYF.

The V and J genes are TRBV7-6 and TRBJ2-3; 8 positions match TRBD2. Germline V lookup: CDR1 SGHVS, CDR2 FNYEAQ. The CDR3 spans 14 residues. The V and J ends lost 3 bases and 4 bases, in that order; junction bases with no gene match: 3. The CDR3 loop reads CASSFSGKADTQYF. DNA for the CDR3: TGTGCCAGCAGCTTTAGCGGGAAAGCAGATACGCAGTATTTT.

The rearrangement links TRBV6-1 to TRBJ1-2, with a possible D match to TRBD1 (6 bases). Germline V gene sequence: CDR1 MNHNS, CDR2 SASEGT. The CDR3 runs 13 residues. V gave up 5 bases and J gave up 4 bases, with 11 bases separating them. CDR3 residues: CASSQGQSYGYTF. The CDR3 coding sequence is TGTGCCAGCAGTCAAGGACAGAGCTATGGCTACACCTTC.

J is TRBJ2-3 and V is TRBV2, with 9 bases aligning to TRBD1. CDR1 and CDR2 from the germline V gene are SNHLY and FYNNEI. The CDR3 contains 18 residues. V was pared by 0 bases and J by 6 bases, with 13 bases of the junction left unmatched. As DNA, the CDR3 is TGTGCCAGCAGTGAAGCGCTTGTGGGGACAGGGCATCGGGATACGCAGTATTTT. Translation gives CASSEALVGTGHRDTQYF.

This clonotype appeared once. This chain joins TRBV28 and TRBJ2-7, with D possibly TRBD2 on 6 matching bases. Germline lookup yields CDR1 MDHEN and CDR2 SYDVKM. V was pared by 3 bases and J by 3 bases, with 6 bases between. The CDR3 runs 12 residues. CDR3 nucleotide sequence: TGTGCCAGCAGTTTGCGGGACTACGAGCAGTACTTC. Protein product: CASSLRDYEQYF.

The chain employs TRBV29-1 and TRBJ1-1; weak D call: TRBD1 (5 bases). The CDR3 contains 13 residues. Deletions cut 6 bases from V and 7 bases from J, with 18 bases between. The germline V gene encodes CDR1 SQVTM and CDR2 ANQGSEA. The CDR3 reads CSVRDGQRIEAFF. CDR3 nucleotide sequence: TGCAGCGTAAGGGACGGGCAAAGAATTGAAGCTTTCTTT.

This sequence joins TRBV28 and TRBJ1-4; D not certain. Germline V gene lookup returns CDR1 MDHEN and CDR2 SYDVKM. V shed 2 bases and J shed 7 bases, with 5 bases lying between them. This CDR3 has 12 residues. Here the CDR3 reads CASSLNAEKLFF. For the CDR3, the DNA is TGTGCCAGCAGTTTAAACGCTGAAAAACTGTTTTTT.

J is TRBJ2-4 and V is TRBV20-1; D might be TRBD1 (5 bases). CDR1 and CDR2 from the germline V gene are DFQATT and SNEGSKA (reference sequence). Trimming took off 7 bases at V and 1 base at J, with 11 bases between the two ends. CDR3 size: 13 residues. CDR3 nucleotides: TGCAGTGAAGGGGCCGGTGCCAAAAACATTCAGTACTTC. This gives the protein CSEGAGAKNIQYF.

The V and J genes are TRBV5-5 and TRBJ2-3; 10 bases fit TRBD2. CDR1 is SGHKS, CDR2 YYEKEE, per germline (reference sequence). The V segment lost 1 base and the J segment 6 bases; nucleotides outside the gene matches: 8. The CDR3 sequence is 16 residues long. CDR3 nucleotide sequence: TGTGCCAGCAGCTTGTGGGCTAGCGGGGGTGGGGATACGCAGTATTTT. Its translation: CASSLWASGGGDTQYF.

The chain has TRBV5-1 and TRBJ2-1, with TRBD2 matching over 8 bases. The CDR3 is 15 residues long. The trim removed 0 bases at V and 7 bases at J, leaving 6 bases unmatched. Per germline, CDR1 SGHRS and CDR2 YFSETQ. The CDR3 here is CASSLASGRTNEQFF. CDR3 coding DNA: TGCGCCAGCAGCTTGGCTAGCGGGCGTACAAATGAGCAGTTCTTC.

The chain combines TRBV29-1 with TRBJ2-7, with D tentatively TRBD1 (6 bases). Looked up from germline, CDR1 is SQVTM and CDR2 is ANQGSEA. Trimming shortened V by 2 bases and J by 0 bases, and 14 bases separated the two germline ends. The CDR3 totals 15 residues. DNA for the CDR3: TGCAGCGTTGAATTAGAGGAACAGGGCTCCTACGAGCAGTACTTC. Translating gives CSVELEEQGSYEQYF.

The chain employs TRBV29-1 and TRBJ2-7; D tentatively reads TRBD1 or TRBD2 (5 bases each). V shed 4 bases and J shed 0 bases, with 7 bases lying between them. This CDR3 comprises 12 residues. CDR1 and CDR2 (germline): SQVTM, ANQGSEA. CDR3 nucleotides: TGCAGCGTTGGGGACGACTCCTACGAGCAGTACTTC. It encodes CSVGDDSYEQYF.

The V call is TRBV20-1, the J call TRBJ1-1; D is undetermined. Germline V gene lookup returns CDR1 DFQATT and CDR2 SNEGSKA (reference sequence). The length of the CDR3 is 13 residues. The V end lost 3 bases, the J end lost 0 bases, and 8 bases lay between the germline ends. CDR3 in DNA: TGCAGTGCTAGGGTCTCGGTGAACACTGAAGCTTTCTTT. Amino acids: CSARVSVNTEAFF.

This sequence joins TRBV20-1 and TRBJ2-3; a weak D match, TRBD2 (6 bases). The length of the CDR3 is 15 residues. Germline V gene lookup returns CDR1 DFQATT and CDR2 SNEGSKA (reference sequence). The CDR3 DNA reads as TGCAGCACCCTTCGCGGGACGTACGGCACAGATACGCAGTATTTT. Translating it yields CSTLRGTYGTDTQYF.

The chain combines TRBV18 with TRBJ1-1; 10 bases match TRBD1. This CDR3 is 17 amino acids long. Germline V gene sequence: CDR1 KGHSH, CDR2 LQKENI. J was trimmed by 5 bases and V by 5 bases; bases with no gene match: 14. CDR3 DNA sequence: TGTGCCAGCTCAAAGACCCGGGACAGGGGAATACGGACTGAAGCTTTCTTT. Translating it yields CASSKTRDRGIRTEAFF.

The gene calls are TRBV5-1 and TRBJ1-4; tentatively, D is TRBD1 (5 bases). This CDR3 is 14 amino acids long. Trimming shortened V by 2 bases and J by 5 bases, and 10 bases separated the two germline ends. The germline CDR1 and CDR2 sequences are SGHRS and YFSETQ. This chain's CDR3 is CASSLGQGNEKLFF. The CDR3 DNA reads as TGCGCCAGCAGCTTAGGGCAGGGCAATGAAAAACTGTTTTTT.

This chain uses TRBV19 with TRBJ2-2, with D possibly called TRBD1 or TRBD2 (5 bases each). V dropped 8 bases and J dropped 5 bases, with 18 bases sitting between them. This CDR3 has 15 amino acids. Germline V gives CDR1 LNHDA, CDR2 SQIVND (reference sequence). In nucleotides, the CDR3 is TGTGCCAGTGAGGGACCGAGGATGCGGACCGGGGAGCTGTTTTTT. Translation: CASEGPRMRTGELFF.

The V and J genes are TRBV27 and TRBJ2-3; D is undetermined. CDR3 length: 16 amino acids. CDR1 is MNHEY and CDR2 is SMNVEV in the germline V gene (reference sequence). V lost 3 bases to trimming and J lost 1 base, with 14 bases between them. For the CDR3, the DNA is TGTGCCAGCAGTTTTATTAGTCTGGGCGGCACAGATACGCAGTATTTT. Translation gives CASSFISLGGTDTQYF.

The sample holds one count of this clonotype. The rearrangement uses TRBV7-2 and TRBJ2-1; D is undetermined. This CDR3 contains 15 residues. Trimming left V 3 bases short and J 0 bases short, with 9 bases between. The V gene's germline CDR1 is SGHTA and CDR2 FQGNSA. The CDR3 DNA sequence: TGTGCCAGCAGCTTGACCGCGTCCTCCTACAATGAGCAGTTCTTC. Encoded protein: CASSLTASSYNEQFF.

The V call is TRBV5-5, the J call TRBJ2-5, with TRBD1 identical over 7 bases. In germline, CDR1 is SGHKS, CDR2 YYEKEE (reference sequence). This CDR3 region has 15 residues. The junction had 7 bases not matched to a gene; V was cut back by 0 bases and J by 5 bases. CDR3 amino acids: CASSLVAARGETQYF. The CDR3 DNA reads TGTGCCAGCAGCTTGGTTGCGGCCAGGGGGGAGACCCAGTACTTC.

The chain carries TRBV10-1 and TRBJ2-7; 8 bases match TRBD2. V lost 2 bases, J lost 5 bases, and 8 bases stayed unmatched. CDR1 and CDR2 from the germline V gene are WNHNN and SYGVQD (reference sequence). The CDR3 runs to 15 residues. CDR3 sequence reads: CASSEGSAGVNEQYF. DNA for the CDR3: TGCGCCAGCAGTGAGGGTTCAGCGGGAGTGAACGAGCAGTACTTC.

The V call is TRBV20-1, the J call TRBJ2-3; TRBD1 agrees at 7 bases. V shed 5 bases and J 0 bases; nucleotides not matched to a gene: 8. The germline CDR1 and CDR2 sequences are DFQATT and SNEGSKA (reference sequence). The CDR3 consists of 15 residues. The CDR3 sequence: CSALDRDSSTDTQYF. CDR3 sequence (DNA): TGCAGTGCTCTCGACCGGGACAGTAGCACAGATACGCAGTATTTT.

V and J are TRBV3-1 and TRBJ2-7; D is possibly TRBD2 (5 bases). Germline-derived CDR1 and CDR2 are LGHDT and YNNKEL (reference sequence). With 5 bases removed from V and 2 bases from J, the gap between germline ends came to 22 bases. This CDR3 has 17 residues. The CDR3 loop reads CASSGVSVTRLAYEQYF. CDR3 DNA sequence: TGTGCCAGCAGCGGGGTTAGCGTGACACGATTAGCCTACGAGCAGTACTTC.

The rearrangement joins TRBV12-3 or TRBV12-4 to TRBJ2-3; possible D gene TRBD2, 5 bases. V gave up 3 bases and J gave up 5 bases, with 18 bases separating them. This CDR3 region has 16 residues. The chain's CDR3 is CASSLWRTLFRDTQYF. CDR3 coding DNA: TGTGCCAGCAGTTTGTGGCGGACTTTATTTCGAGATACGCAGTATTTT.

This clonotype was counted between two and nine times. The chain links TRBV7-8 to TRBJ2-7; TRBD1 matches at 10 bases. The V segment lost 5 bases and the J segment 5 bases; nucleotides outside the gene matches: 6. Germline-derived CDR1 and CDR2 are SGHVS and FQNEAQ. This CDR3 region has 14 residues. The CDR3 reads CASSQRDRGHEQYF. The DNA of the CDR3 is TGTGCCAGCAGCCAACGGGACAGGGGTCACGAGCAGTACTTC.